The 32 T cell receptor beta chains in this list originate from one sample, sequenced in a study of blood T cells in healthy people across ages. Then a second PCR, running roughly 7 to 11 cycles, was carried out with a sample-barcoded 5' primer and a J-beta primer mix. TCRdb fed the 5' RACE reads into MiXCR, producing one record per CDR3 protein. The sample gives 1,500,000 or so distinct CDR3 sequences, about 45% of which show up once; less than 5% is in the top ten. Sequenced material: blood. The receptor set was obtained from a woman aged 18 to 35 in good health.

A single count supports this clonotype. This rearrangement joins TRBV12-3 or TRBV12-4 to TRBJ1-1, with D hard to call. This CDR3 has 11 residues. Trimming pared 6 bases from V and 13 bases from J, leaving 15 bases between. The CDR3 loop is CASRTGSSIFF. The CDR3 DNA sequence: TGTGCCAGCAGGACCGGGAGTAGTATTTTCTTT.

The V gene is TRBV6-2 or TRBV6-3, the J gene TRBJ2-3; TRBD2 agrees at 8 bases. With V trimmed by 8 bases and J by 3 bases, 10 bases remained unmatched. Germline V lookup: CDR1 MNHEY, CDR2 SVGEGT. The CDR3 extends over 15 amino acids. Here the CDR3 DNA reads TGTGCCAGCTATGATCCGGGACTAGGGACAGATACGCAGTATTTT. Translated: CASYDPGLGTDTQYF.

This clonotype came up a few times. This chain joins TRBV12-3 or TRBV12-4 and TRBJ2-7; D not resolved. V dropped 5 bases and J dropped 6 bases, with 14 bases sitting between them. This CDR3 region has 13 residues. For the CDR3, the DNA is TGTGCCAGCAGTCTCCGGGTCTACTCCGAGCAGTACTTC. Translation gives CASSLRVYSEQYF.

V usage is TRBV12-3 or TRBV12-4 and J usage is TRBJ2-3; possibly TRBD2 for D (5 bases). This CDR3 is 17 amino acids long. V was clipped by 7 bases and J by 4 bases, with 24 bases between them. The CDR3 spells CASTPPMGRWASDTQYF. CDR3 DNA sequence: TGTGCCAGCACTCCTCCGATGGGGAGATGGGCTTCAGATACGCAGTATTTT.

This chain joins TRBV6-5 and TRBJ1-2, with D possibly being TRBD1 (5 bases). This CDR3 is 13 amino acids long. The V and J ends lost 6 bases and 4 bases respectively, with 12 bases between them. Germline V gene lookup returns CDR1 MNHEY and CDR2 SVGAGI. CDR3 DNA sequence: TGTGCCAGCAGGGTGGGACTGTCCTATGGCTACACCTTC. Translated: CASRVGLSYGYTF.

CDR3 protein: CASSQAKGSYNSPLHF. In nucleotides, the CDR3 is TGCGCCAGCAGCCAAGCTAAGGGCTCCTATAATTCACCCCTCCACTTT. The gene calls are TRBV4-3 and TRBJ1-6; D ambiguous. Germline V CDR1 and CDR2: LGHNA, YSLEER. V was trimmed by 1 base and J by 0 bases, leaving 7 bases between them. The CDR3 extends over 16 amino acids.

The genes are TRBV15 and TRBJ1-2, with D hard to call. The CDR3 covers 16 residues. CDR1 is LNHNV, CDR2 YYDKDF, per germline (reference sequence). Between the trimmed V and J ends, which lost 0 bases and 0 bases, there was a span of 11 bases. The CDR3 bases are TGTGCCACCAGCAGAGATCGGGGAGAGTCTAACTATGGCTACACCTTC. Its translation: CATSRDRGESNYGYTF.

Of note for this clonotype: One junction end disagrees with the germline gene, perhaps due to a read error. CDR3 sequence: CASANTRSSHEQYF. The CDR3 region has the DNA TGTGCCAGCGCAAATACAAGGAGCTCCCACGAGCAGTACTTC. The chain is built from TRBV2 and TRBJ2-5; D is unclear. The end of the DNA is better explained by TRBJ2-7, so the J call may be wrong. There are 14 residues in the CDR3. The V gene's germline CDR1 is SNHLY and CDR2 FYNNEI.

Comments on this clonotype: Germline is not matched at one junction end, which may reflect a read error. The CDR3, as DNA: TGTGCCAGCAGTTTAGCTGGAGGGGGCTATGGCTACAACTTC. Encoded protein: CASSLAGGGYGYNF. This chain connects TRBV12-3 or TRBV12-4 to TRBJ1-2; 7 bases map to TRBD1. CDR3 length: 14 amino acids.

This clonotype was counted only a few times. This chain joins TRBV27 and TRBJ2-7; the match to TRBD2 covers 9 bases. J was trimmed by 2 bases and V by 2 bases; bases with no gene match: 4. Germline V gives CDR1 MNHEY, CDR2 SMNVEV (reference sequence). The CDR3 has 15 amino acids. The CDR3 bases are TGTGCCAGCAGTTTAGGTAGCGGGGGTACCTACGAGCAGTACTTC. The encoded protein is CASSLGSGGTYEQYF.

This clonotype was seen a few times. The chain is built from TRBV18 and TRBJ1-1; D ambiguous. Germline V CDR1 and CDR2: KGHSH, LQKENI. The CDR3 contains 13 residues. The V end was cut by 6 bases, the J end by 1 base, with 9 bases between. CDR3 nucleotide sequence: TGTGCCAGCTCTGACCTGGGGAACACTGAAGCTTTCTTT. It encodes CASSDLGNTEAFF. Supplemented by reference TRBV18 and TRBJ1-1, the full variable domain reads NAGVMQNPRHLVRRRGQEARLRCSPMKGHSHVYWYRQLPEEGLKFMVYLQKENIIDESGMPKERFSAEFPKEGPSILRIQQVVRGDSAAYFCASSDLGNTEAFFGQGTRLTVV.

This clonotype has only a few counts. The chain recombines TRBV11-1 with TRBJ2-1, with unresolved D. Germline lookup yields CDR1 SGHAT and CDR2 FQDESV (reference sequence). Trimming stripped 1 base from V and 8 bases from J, with 12 bases between. The CDR3 contains 14 residues. The CDR3, as DNA: TGTGCCAGCAGCTTAGTGATTCAGGTTGATGAGCAGTTCTTC. Amino acids: CASSLVIQVDEQFF.

V gene TRBV12-3 or TRBV12-4 combines with J gene TRBJ1-2; D call uncertain. V was cut by 3 bases and J by 6 bases, with 5 bases left in between. CDR3 length: 11 residues. The CDR3 here is CASSFDNGYTF. CDR3 DNA: TGTGCCAGCAGTTTCGATAATGGCTACACCTTC.

This sequence joins TRBV6-2 or TRBV6-3 and TRBJ1-1; TRBD1 matches 7 bases. CDR3 length: 14 amino acids. The V gene's germline CDR1 is MNHEY and CDR2 SVGEGT. Trimming took 4 bases from V and 4 from J; bases not matched to a gene: 6. The CDR3 region has the DNA TGTGCCAGCAGTTTCAACAGGGGAATCACTGAAGCTTTCTTT. Protein product: CASSFNRGITEAFF.

The chain combines TRBV20-1 with TRBJ1-5; the D is unclear. This CDR3 contains 14 residues. Trimming took 7 bases from V and 0 from J, leaving 13 bases between them. Germline loops: CDR1 DFQATT, CDR2 SNEGSKA (reference sequence). The CDR3 loop is CSGRTGYSNQPQHF. The CDR3 DNA follows: TGCAGTGGGAGAACCGGCTATAGCAATCAGCCCCAGCATTTT.

This clonotype was detected only a few times. J is TRBJ2-1 and V is TRBV11-2; D gene ambiguous. The better agreement between TRBJ2-7 and the DNA end casts doubt on the J call. There are 15 residues in the CDR3. Germline loops: CDR1 SGHAT, CDR2 FQNNGV. The CDR3 DNA reads TGTGCCAGCAGCTTAGACGTTAGCTCCTACAATGAGCAGTACTTC. It translates to CASSLDVSSYNEQYF.

The V gene is TRBV6-1, the J gene TRBJ1-5, with D perhaps matching TRBD1 (5 bases). This CDR3 spans 12 amino acids. The germline V gene has CDR1 MNHNS and CDR2 SASEGT. Trimming took off 1 base at V and 11 bases at J, with 9 bases between the two ends. In DNA, the CDR3 is TGTGCCAGCAGTGAAGAAGCGGGGGCCCAGCATTTT. Amino acids: CASSEEAGAQHF.

The V and J genes are TRBV4-3 and TRBJ2-1, with 8 nucleotides matching TRBD2. The germline V gene has CDR1 LGHNA and CDR2 YSLEER. The V and J ends lost 0 bases and 6 bases, in that order; junction bases with no gene match: 4. There are 15 residues in the CDR3. CDR3 sequence (DNA): TGCGCCAGCAGCCAAGAACGGGGGGGCAGCAATGAGCAGTTCTTC. Translation gives CASSQERGGSNEQFF.

This chain uses TRBV6-1 with TRBJ2-3, with unresolved D. The CDR3 contains 13 residues. Germline lookup yields CDR1 MNHNS and CDR2 SASEGT. The ends were cut back, 1 base at V and 2 bases at J, with 4 bases in the middle. The CDR3 DNA is TGTGCCAGCAGTGAAGAGTTCACAGATACGCAGTATTTT. Its protein is CASSEEFTDTQYF.

V usage is TRBV7-2 and J usage is TRBJ1-5; weak D call: TRBD1 (5 bases). Per germline, CDR1 SGHTA and CDR2 FQGNSA. CDR3 length: 20 amino acids. V was clipped by 5 bases and J by 0 bases, with 26 bases between them. The CDR3 DNA follows: TGTGCCAGCAGCCCCGTCGGGCGGATTAGGGGTTTCGATAGCAATCAGCCCCAGCATTTT. It is translated as CASSPVGRIRGFDSNQPQHF.

The chain couples TRBV12-3 or TRBV12-4 to TRBJ2-3; D is unresolved. Between the trimmed V and J ends, which lost 2 bases and 6 bases, there was a span of 15 bases. This CDR3 region has 15 residues. DNA for the CDR3: TGTGCCAGCAGTTTAAAGGCCCAGTCCCCCGATACGCAGTATTTT. Translated: CASSLKAQSPDTQYF.

This clonotype was picked up one time. The chain recombines TRBV12-3 or TRBV12-4 with TRBJ2-1; D is possibly TRBD2 (5 bases). The CDR3 is 14 amino acids. Trimming shortened V by 0 bases and J by 13 bases, and 16 bases separated the two germline ends. The CDR3 is CASSLARGMETQFF. The DNA of the CDR3 is TGTGCCAGCAGTTTAGCTCGGGGAATGGAGACCCAGTTCTTC.

The gene calls are TRBV11-2 and TRBJ1-4; unclear D gene. Germline V gene data show CDR1 as SGHAT and CDR2 as FQNNGV. V lost 3 bases, J lost 3 bases, and 8 bases lay in between. CDR3 length: 14 residues. CDR3 amino acids: CASSFGSANEKLFF. The CDR3 DNA reads as TGTGCCAGCAGCTTTGGGTCGGCTAATGAAAAACTGTTTTTT. The whole variable domain, remainder taken from reference TRBV11-2 and TRBJ1-4, is EAGVAQSPRYKIIEKRQSVAFWCNPISGHATLYWYQQILGQGPKLLIQFQNNGVVDDSQLPKDRFSAERLKGVDSTLKIQPAKLEDSAVYLCASSFGSANEKLFFGSGTQLSVL.

For the CDR3, the DNA is TGCAGTGCTAGAGGTATCAATCAGCCCCAGCATTTT. Translating gives CSARGINQPQHF. The chain recombines TRBV20-1 with TRBJ1-5; D unclear. Germline V CDR1 and CDR2: DFQATT, SNEGSKA (reference sequence). Deletions cut 1 base from V and 3 bases from J, with 4 bases between. The CDR3 covers 12 residues.

In its sample, this clonotype was seen a few times. The genes are TRBV20-1 and TRBJ1-2, with TRBD1 identical over 8 bases. The CDR3 length is 14 residues. The germline V gene encodes CDR1 DFQATT and CDR2 SNEGSKA (reference sequence). The V segment lost 3 bases and the J segment 7 bases; nucleotides outside the gene matches: 10. The CDR3 reads CSASWPGGPGGYTF. In DNA, the CDR3 is TGCAGTGCTAGTTGGCCAGGGGGCCCGGGTGGCTACACCTTC.

Ten or more counts support this clonotype. This sequence joins TRBV7-9 and TRBJ1-1; the D gene is possibly TRBD1 (6 bases). Trimming left V 5 bases short and J 3 bases short, with 10 bases between. This CDR3 contains 13 residues. Germline V CDR1 and CDR2: SEHNR, FQNEAQ (reference sequence). CDR3: CASSRQADTEAFF. CDR3 sequence (DNA): TGTGCCAGCAGCAGACAGGCTGACACTGAAGCTTTCTTT.

This clonotype occurred many times. The genes are TRBV7-6 and TRBJ2-7; TRBD1 might be the D (6 bases). V lost 1 base and J 5 bases, leaving 15 bases between the germline ends. CDR3 length: 15 amino acids. In germline, CDR1 is SGHVS, CDR2 FNYEAQ. Here the CDR3 reads CASSLEGTPFHEQYF. The CDR3 bases are TGTGCCAGCAGCTTAGAAGGGACACCGTTTCACGAGCAGTACTTC.

The chain links TRBV5-1 to TRBJ1-2; D not resolved. CDR1 is SGHRS, CDR2 YFSETQ, per germline. Between the trimmed V and J ends, which lost 0 bases and 1 base, there was a span of 13 bases. The CDR3 totals 16 residues. The CDR3 sequence is CASSLVGSLGNYGYTF. The CDR3 DNA sequence: TGCGCCAGCAGCTTGGTAGGCAGCCTGGGTAACTATGGCTACACCTTC.

This chain connects TRBV25-1 to TRBJ2-1; perhaps TRBD2 as D (6 bases). The CDR3 spans 17 residues. Germline V gene lookup returns CDR1 MGHDK and CDR2 SYGVNS. V was shortened by 2 bases and J by 7 bases, with 21 bases between the two germline ends. CDR3 DNA sequence: TGTGCCAGCAGTGAAGCCGAGATTAGCGGACGGTTAAATGAGCAGTTCTTC. Protein sequence: CASSEAEISGRLNEQFF.

The rearrangement joins TRBV7-2 to TRBJ1-2; D call uncertain. Germline loops: CDR1 SGHTA, CDR2 FQGNSA. The CDR3 is 17 amino acids. Trimming pared 1 base from V and 8 bases from J, leaving 23 bases between. The CDR3 spells CASSLDELRVAKRGYTF. In DNA, the CDR3 is TGTGCCAGCAGCTTAGATGAGTTGCGGGTCGCGAAACGGGGCTACACCTTC.

This chain connects TRBV2 to TRBJ1-2; D ambiguous. The V gene's germline CDR1 is SNHLY and CDR2 FYNNEI. This CDR3 region has 12 residues. V was pared by 6 bases and J by 6 bases, with 11 bases between. The CDR3: CASRSELHGYTF. DNA of the CDR3: TGTGCCAGCAGATCGGAATTGCATGGCTACACCTTC. The whole variable domain, filled in from reference TRBV2 and TRBJ1-2, reads EPEVTQTPSHQVTQMGQEVILRCVPISNHLYFYWYRQILGQKVEFLVSFYNNEISEKSEIFDDQFSVERPDGSNFTLKIRSTKLEDSAMYFCASRSELHGYTFGSGTRLTVV.

To note about this clonotype: One junction end disagrees with the germline gene, perhaps due to a read error. The chain recombines TRBV11-2 with TRBJ2-1, with no clear D. The CDR3 is 13 residues long. From germline, CDR1 is SGHAT and CDR2 FQNNGV. DNA for the CDR3: TGTGCCAGCAGCGTAGAGTGGAGTTATGAGCAGTTCTTC. Translating gives CASSVEWSYEQFF.